This T cell receptor (beta chain) was documented in a study of blood T cell repertoires in COVID-19. Looking at the study overall: The samples span acute and convalescent COVID-19 from the United States, Italy and Spain. Sources were T cells, B-cell-depleted T cells, or PBMCs; the material itself was cDNA or gDNA.

Assay used: immunoSEQ multiplex PCR; TCRdb lists only in-frame clones, some missing. The sample gives over 200,000 clones, 81% of which show up once; about 8.9% is in the top ten. Categorization into cohorts depended on clinical history that participants reported. Trimming removed 8 bases at V and 3 bases at J, with 13 bases between. This CDR3 has 13 residues. Germline CDR1 is MNHEY and CDR2 is SVGAGI. The TCR comes from a woman aged 45 to 65 with acute COVID-19. The sequencing sample was made of PBMCs or T cells enriched from blood (not recorded which). The chain links TRBV6-5 to TRBJ1-2; a possible D gene is TRBD1 (6 bases). CDR3 DNA: TGTGCCAGCTCCAAGGGGGAATACTATGGCTACACCTTC. Protein product: CASSKGEYYGYTF.